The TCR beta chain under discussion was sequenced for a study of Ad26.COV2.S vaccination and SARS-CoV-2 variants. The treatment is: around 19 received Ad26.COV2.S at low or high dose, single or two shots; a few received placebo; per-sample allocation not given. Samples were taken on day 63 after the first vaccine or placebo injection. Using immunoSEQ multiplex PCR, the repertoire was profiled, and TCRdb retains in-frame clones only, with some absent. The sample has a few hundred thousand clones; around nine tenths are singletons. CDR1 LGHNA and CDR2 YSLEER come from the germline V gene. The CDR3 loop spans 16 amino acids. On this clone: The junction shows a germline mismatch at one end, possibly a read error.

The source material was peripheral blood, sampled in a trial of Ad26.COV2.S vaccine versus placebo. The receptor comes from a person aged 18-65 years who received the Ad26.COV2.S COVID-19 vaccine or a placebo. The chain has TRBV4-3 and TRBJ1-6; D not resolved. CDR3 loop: CASSQDGRSSNSPLHF. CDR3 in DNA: TGCGCCAGCAGCCAAGATGGAAGGTCCTCTAATTCACCCCTCCACTTT.